This T cell receptor (beta chain) stems from a study of cytomegalovirus exposure and HLA in healthy donors. Looked up from germline, CDR1 is LGHNA and CDR2 is YSLEER. CDR3 size: 14 residues. V shed 4 bases, J shed 8 bases, and the junction held 8 bases outside the gene matches. Study results and caveats: Indistinguishability led to the exclusion of some V segments, TRBV6-2 and TRBV6-3 included. An apparent linkage of common viral pathogens to several of the most significant clusters emerged in a later analysis.

Primers: 60 Vbeta forward and 13 Jbeta reverse. Assay: immunoSEQ multiplex PCR; the TCRdb copy retains only in-frame clones and omits some. The sample consists of 150,000 to 200,000 clones, roughly 84% of them appearing once. With regard to this clone: What it binds is not known.

Sequencing was done on a sample of PBMCs. The chain links TRBV4-3 to TRBJ1-1, with 9 bases fitting TRBD1. The clonotype was recovered from a young man in good health and CMV-seropositive. The CDR3 coding sequence is TGCGCCAGCAGCCCCCGGACAGGGGCCGCGGAAGCTTTCTTT. It is translated as CASSPRTGAAEAFF.